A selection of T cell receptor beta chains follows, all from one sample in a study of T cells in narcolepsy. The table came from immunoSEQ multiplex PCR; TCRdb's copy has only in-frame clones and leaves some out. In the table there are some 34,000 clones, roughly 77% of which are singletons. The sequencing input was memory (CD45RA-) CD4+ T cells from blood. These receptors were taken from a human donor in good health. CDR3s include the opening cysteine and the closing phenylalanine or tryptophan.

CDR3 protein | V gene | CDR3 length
CASGLLAGGQETQYF | TRBV5-6 | 15
CASSSQGAGNTIYF | TRBV5-4 | 14
CASTPGPSPYEQYF | TRBV9 | 14
CASSLEGASNQPQHF | TRBV5-1 | 15
CASKTGGRNTEAFF | TRBV6-6 | 14
CASSIDTGETGELFF | TRBV19 | 15
CASSWLAGAKADTQYF | TRBV27 | 16
CASSFGLNTEAFF | TRBV27 | 13
CASSEGQGARAFF | TRBV6-1 | 13
CASSLRGHSGYTF | TRBV5-6 | 13
CATIRGQGGSQPQHF | TRBV28 | 15
CASSLTDEPWTNYGYTF | TRBV5-1 | 17
CASGGGTGVQGANVLTF | TRBV19 | 17
CASRDTRGNQPQHF | TRBV6-1 | 14
CASSNGGTKVDEQFF | TRBV7-9 | 15
CASSLERGGYEQYF | TRBV5-1 | 14
CASSPQWNTEAFF | TRBV18 | 13
CASRTFGSGTSKDGYTF | TRBV27 | 17
CASSSMNTEAFF | TRBV7-9 | 12
CAWGAPRGGRIDTQYF | TRBV30 | 16
CASSLGRGAGHIQYF | TRBV11-3 | 15
CASSPLPTGSSYNEQFF | TRBV4-2 | 17
CASSLDQGPGNTIYF | TRBV5-1 | 15
CASSPGTSSYEQYF | TRBV5-1 | 14
CASSLARPGRDTEAFF | TRBV7-9 | 16
CASKSGQGQGPYSNQPQHF | TRBV2 | 19
CASSITGKETQYF | TRBV6-1 | 13
CSVADGILGNQPQHF | TRBV29-1 | 15
CASTSRGRDQPQHF | TRBV2 | 14
CASSPQWGADGYTF | TRBV5-1 | 14
CAISYSMNTEAFF | TRBV2 | 13
CASSLVRGRDNEQFF | TRBV5-4 | 15
CASSYPTGGGLGTQYF | TRBV6-5 | 16
CASSVGGTGGTEAFF | TRBV6-5 | 15
CSVGKGKLAVKETQYF | TRBV29-1 | 16
CASSARQGQETQYF | TRBV9 | 14
CASSLSKQGELFF | TRBV7-2 | 13
CASSLGSGVPGGYTF | TRBV5-4 | 15
CASSQDLTGVGEQYF | TRBV14 | 15
CASSSTGRRDEKLFF | TRBV7-9 | 15
CASSLKSRGGGYGYTF | TRBV11-3 | 16
CASSQARSGEQFF | TRBV14 | 13
CASSLASSYEQYF | TRBV7-6 | 13
CASSRQRNYGYTF | TRBV5-6 | 13